This T cell receptor (beta chain) is drawn from a study of control samples from healthy donors and cancer patients. The CDR3 extends over 16 amino acids. The germline CDR1 and CDR2 sequences are WNHNN and SYGVQD (reference sequence). V lost 5 bases to trimming and J lost 4 bases; unmatched junction nucleotides: 12. The table came from immunoSEQ multiplex PCR; TCRdb's copy has only in-frame clones and leaves some out. Among around 130,000 clones listed, around 90% were seen once. Sequenced: blood. The source is a man aged 50 to 60 in good health. The chain is built from TRBV10-1 and TRBJ2-5; 8 bases map to TRBD1. CDR3 in DNA: TGCGCCAGCAGTAGGGTTGGACAGGGAGGAGGAGAGACCCAGTACTTC. Its protein product is CASSRVGQGGGETQYF.